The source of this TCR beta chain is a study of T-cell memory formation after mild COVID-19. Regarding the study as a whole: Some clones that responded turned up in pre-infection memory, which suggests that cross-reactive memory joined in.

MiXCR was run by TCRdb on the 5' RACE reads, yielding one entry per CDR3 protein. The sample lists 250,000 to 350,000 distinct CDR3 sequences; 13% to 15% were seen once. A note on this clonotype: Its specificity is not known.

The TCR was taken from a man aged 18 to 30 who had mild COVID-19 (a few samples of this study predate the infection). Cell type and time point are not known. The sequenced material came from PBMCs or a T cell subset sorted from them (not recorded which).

The CDR3 nucleotides are TGTGCCAGAAACGACAGGGCGGAGACCCAGTACTTC. Translated: CARNDRAETQYF. The V call is TRBV2, the J call TRBJ2-5, with 7 positions matching TRBD1. Germline V CDR1 and CDR2: SNHLY, FYNNEI. V trimming: 9 bases; J trimming: 5 bases; junction bases outside the gene matches: 6. The CDR3 sequence is 12 residues long. The complete variable domain, with remaining parts taken from reference TRBV2 and TRBJ2-5, reads EPEVTQTPSHQVTQMGQEVILRCVPISNHLYFYWYRQILGQKVEFLVSFYNNEISEKSEIFDDQFSVERPDGSNFTLKIRSTKLEDSAMYFCARNDRAETQYFGPGTRLLVL.